What follows describes a single TCR beta chain. Its specific antigen is unknown. Each CD8+ T cell subset was flow-sorted in triplicate, and approximately 280,000 cells per subset were placed directly into RLT lysis buffer. To keep memory contaminants out, a stringent definition of naive CD8+ T cells was applied: CD45RO-CCR7+CD27+CD95-. Peripheral blood mononuclear cells were isolated from buffy coats by standard density gradient centrifugation. Naive CXCR3-negative and CXCR3-positive CD8+ T cells were flow-sorted on a FACSAria III. An RNeasy Mini Kit was used to extract total RNA from the sorted cells. TCRdb lists the instrument as NextSeq 550. The Human TCR Profiling Kit (MiLaboratory) was used to make UMI-labeled 5' RACE TRB cDNA libraries. cDNA synthesis used the entire amount of extracted RNA, and PCR amplification then used the entire amount of cDNA produced. Libraries were prepared in parallel with an identical number of PCR cycles. On the authors' methods: With a requirement of at least two reads per UMI, MIGEC and MiXCR extracted about 52,000 +/- 9,100 unique UMI-labeled TRB cDNA molecules per library. On average, 40,000 +/- 10,000 functional in-frame TRB CDR3 nucleotide clonotypes lacking stop codons were found per library. Diversity metrics, including normalized Shannon-Wiener and Chao1, were computed in VDJtools after downsampling to 5000 UMI-labeled TRB molecules per sample. For the central five CDR3 residues, VDJtools calculated physicochemical properties weighted by clonotype size, namely interaction energy, strength, volume and Kidera factor 4. TCRdb reprocessed the reads, reporting each CDR3 protein sequence once and no DNA. The V and J calls follow TCRdb's processing rather than the paper's. The sample table includes roughly 110,000 distinct CDR3 sequences. The ten most abundant clones make up more than 0.35% of the sample.

This entry is derived from a study of CXCR3-negative and CXCR3-positive naive CD8 T cells (dated by TCRdb to between 2018 and 2021). Background on the whole study: In total, roughly 140 million TRB reads were obtained, which works out to roughly 1.5 +/- 0.3 million reads per library. The TRBV-TRBJ cluster analysis covered naive subsets from 5 donors and memory cells from 3 donors. Diversity and physicochemical repertoire analyses were performed on about a dozen donors pooled from two independent experiments.

CDR1 and CDR2 were assigned from the germline V gene as MDHEN and SYDVKM. CDR3 length: 13 amino acids, cysteine to phenylalanine. DNA is not on record. What the research found in general, with its limitations: Repertoire diversity was comparably high in both naive subsets but much lower in memory CD8+ T cells. Freshly isolated PBMCs were used for most assays because CXCR3 expression partially decreased after cryopreservation. Because surface CD5, which is linked to self-reactivity in mice, was comparable between the naive subsets, TCR interaction strength was also inferred from TRB CDR3 physicochemical properties. Compared with CXCR3-negative naive cells, CXCR3-positive naive cells had TRB CDR3s with higher hydrophobicity (lower Kidera factor 4), lower energy, and higher strength and volume indices. TRBV-TRBJ usage was similar between naive CXCR3-negative and CXCR3-positive cells from the same donor, while memory cells showed distinct patterns.

Recombination connected TRBV28 to TRBJ2-7; with no DNA, the TCRdb D assignment of TRBD1 cannot be verified. The receptor was derived from a human donor in good health. Some clones in this sample may be carry-over from other donors' samples. Sequencing input: naive CXCR3+ CD8+ T cells from blood. This specimen's cell subset or site label, interpreted: CD45RO-CCR7+CD27+CD95- naive CD8+ T cells expressing CXCR3 (TNR3+). The CDR3 reads CASSPLTNYEQYF.